These 23 T cell receptor beta chains came from one sample sequenced in a study of technical replicates of blood from a handful of donors. This table comes from immunoSEQ multiplex PCR, and its TCRdb copy is limited to in-frame clones, with some not included. The repertoire includes tens of thousands of clones, roughly 95% of them detected once, and 0.37% sits in the top ten. The sequenced sample was T cells isolated from PBMCs. The source of these receptors is a human donor in good health.

In nucleotides, the CDR3 is TGTGCCAGTAGCCTAGGCTCTGGGGCCAACGTCCTGACTTTC. Translation: CASSLGSGANVLTF. The gene calls are TRBV19 and TRBJ2-6; no reliable D call. This CDR3 contains 14 residues. The V gene's germline CDR1 is LNHDA and CDR2 SQIVND (reference sequence). V lost 6 bases, J lost 0 bases, and 6 bases lay in between.

This clone was seen only once. The chain joins TRBV4-2 to TRBJ1-1; TRBD1 aligns across 7 bases. This CDR3 spans 14 amino acids. The germline CDR1 and CDR2 sequences are LGHNA and YNFKEQ. V trimming: 0 bases; J trimming: 7 bases; junction bases outside the gene matches: 5. Written as DNA, the CDR3 is TGTGCCAGCAGCCAAGATGGGGACAGAATTGAAGCTTTCTTT. Translating gives CASSQDGDRIEAFF.

The chain links TRBV27 to TRBJ1-1, with a weak D call TRBD1 (6 bases). The CDR3 contains 13 residues. Trimming took 3 bases from V and 7 from J, leaving 12 bases between them. CDR1 is MNHEY, CDR2 SMNVEV, per germline (reference sequence). CDR3 DNA sequence: TGTGCCAGCAGTTTGGCAGGGGTTAGTGAAGCTTTCTTT. Amino acid sequence: CASSLAGVSEAFF.

The gene calls are TRBV5-1 and TRBJ2-1; possibly TRBD1 for D (6 bases). CDR1 and CDR2 (germline): SGHRS, YFSETQ. The CDR3 spans 14 residues. The germline V and J ends were trimmed by 7 bases and 2 bases, with 13 bases remaining between them. The CDR3 here is CASDRRGAYNEQFF. CDR3 in DNA: TGCGCCAGCGATCGCAGGGGCGCCTACAATGAGCAGTTCTTC. Full variable domain (outside the CDR3, taken from reference TRBV5-1 and TRBJ2-1): KAGVTQTPRYLIKTRGQQVTLSCSPISGHRSVSWYQQTPGQGLQFLFEYFSETQRNKGNFPGRFSGRQFSNSRSEMNVSTLELGDSALYLCASDRRGAYNEQFFGPGTRLTVL.

The chain combines TRBV5-4 with TRBJ2-1; 7 bases match TRBD2. V was pared by 3 bases and J by 7 bases, with 4 bases of the junction left unmatched. The CDR3 sequence is 13 residues long. Germline CDR1 is SGHNT and CDR2 is YYREEE (reference sequence). This chain's CDR3 is CASSWAGLNEQFF. In DNA, the CDR3 is TGTGCCAGCAGCTGGGCGGGACTAAATGAGCAGTTCTTC. The variable domain in full, with the rest retrieved from reference TRBV5-4 and TRBJ2-1, is ETGVTQSPTHLIKTRGQQVTLRCSSQSGHNTVSWYQQALGQGPQFIFQYYREEENGRGNFPPRFSGLQFPNYSSELNVNALELDDSALYLCASSWAGLNEQFFGPGTRLTVL.

This clone was seen just once. The genes are TRBV6-6 and TRBJ2-7; D ambiguous. V lost 6 bases, J lost 1 base, and 13 bases lay in between. The CDR3 loop spans 14 amino acids. Germline V gene data show CDR1 as MNHNY and CDR2 as SVGAGI (reference sequence). The CDR3 sequence is CASSPISGSYEQYF. As DNA, the CDR3 is TGTGCCAGCAGCCCTATCTCCGGTTCCTACGAGCAGTACTTC.

CDR3: CASSLSVLNGYTF. CDR3 nucleotides: TGTGCCAGCAGCTTGTCGGTTTTAAATGGCTACACCTTC. The V and J genes are TRBV5-5 and TRBJ1-2, with unresolved D. The V gene's germline CDR1 is SGHKS and CDR2 YYEKEE (reference sequence). V gave up 1 base and J gave up 6 bases, with 10 bases separating them. CDR3 length: 13 amino acids.

As concerns this clone: One end of the junction varies from germline; a read error may be responsible. The CDR3 coding sequence is TGTGCCAGCTCAGGTCCCGGGACTAGAGTAGGATTT. This encodes CASSGPGTRVGF. The V call is TRBV18, the J call TRBJ2-3; TRBD2 matches at 8 bases. This CDR3 is 12 amino acids long. CDR1 is KGHSH and CDR2 is LQKENI in the germline V gene.

The rearrangement uses TRBV2 and TRBJ2-7; the match to TRBD2 covers 7 bases. Trimming cost V 3 bases and J 7 bases; bases outside gene matches: 12. Germline V gene sequence: CDR1 SNHLY, CDR2 FYNNEI. CDR3 length equals 15 residues. The CDR3, as DNA: TGTGCCAGCAGTGATACTGTGGGAGGGCCCCGGGAGCAGTACTTC. Translated, it gives CASSDTVGGPREQYF.

In the case of this clone: Other DNA sequences from this sample encode an identical CDR3 as well. This chain links TRBV28 with TRBJ2-7; 8 bases fit TRBD2. Germline values: CDR1 MDHEN, CDR2 SYDVKM. V trimming: 3 bases; J trimming: 2 bases; junction bases outside the gene matches: 6. The CDR3 contains 15 residues. The CDR3: CASSLGLAGTYEQYF. For the CDR3, the DNA is TGTGCCAGCAGTTTGGGGCTAGCGGGTACCTACGAGCAGTACTTC.

The chain is built from TRBV27 and TRBJ2-3, with TRBD1 matching 10 bases. Per the germline V gene, CDR1 is MNHEY and CDR2 is SMNVEV (reference sequence). This CDR3 is 15 amino acids long. After removal of 5 bases from V and 1 base from J, the junction contained 3 bases not matched to a gene. This CDR3 is CASSGDRGGTDTQYF. The CDR3 nucleotides are TGTGCCAGCAGTGGGGACAGGGGTGGCACAGATACGCAGTATTTT.

This rearrangement joins TRBV28 to TRBJ1-5; D is unclear. V was shortened by 3 bases and J by 9 bases, with 12 bases between the two germline ends. CDR3 length: 13 residues. Germline CDR1 reads MDHEN; CDR2 reads SYDVKM. The CDR3 protein is CASSFNQLGPQHF. CDR3 DNA: TGTGCCAGCAGTTTTAATCAACTAGGGCCCCAGCATTTT.

The chain couples TRBV11-3 to TRBJ2-1, with D perhaps TRBD2 (6 bases). This CDR3 spans 15 amino acids. The germline V gene encodes CDR1 SGHNT and CDR2 YENEEA. Trimming removed 4 bases from V and 6 bases from J, with 16 bases in between. As DNA, the CDR3 is TGTGCCAGCAGCTCCAATGGAGGGAGCATCAATGAGCAGTTCTTC. Residues: CASSSNGGSINEQFF.

V gene TRBV18 combines with J gene TRBJ1-2; possible D gene TRBD1, 6 bases. The CDR3 sequence is 13 residues long. Germline CDR1 reads KGHSH; CDR2 reads LQKENI. The V end lost 3 bases, the J end lost 3 bases, and 8 bases lay between the germline ends. The CDR3 DNA follows: TGTGCCAGCTCACCGTCAGGGGACTATGGCTACACCTTC. As protein: CASSPSGDYGYTF.

CDR3 sequence: CASSLSMGGTSESTGELFF. CDR3 bases: TGTGCCAGCAGTTTGAGTATGGGGGGGACTAGCGAATCCACCGGGGAGCTGTTTTTT. The gene calls are TRBV28 and TRBJ2-2, with TRBD2 identical over 10 bases. The trim removed 3 bases at V and 4 bases at J, leaving 14 bases unmatched. The CDR3 length is 19 residues. CDR1 and CDR2 from the germline V gene are MDHEN and SYDVKM.

The chain joins TRBV5-4 to TRBJ1-1; D is unresolved. The CDR3 extends over 11 amino acids. Germline lookup yields CDR1 SGHNT and CDR2 YYREEE (reference sequence). The ends were cut back, 4 bases at V and 2 bases at J, with 3 bases in the middle. The DNA of the CDR3 is TGTGCCAGCAGCCAAAACACTGAAGCTTTCTTT. Its translation is CASSQNTEAFF.

The rearrangement links TRBV9 to TRBJ2-7; 7 bases line up with TRBD1. The CDR3 spans 12 residues. Trimming cost V 3 bases and J 13 bases; bases outside gene matches: 10. Germline assignment: CDR1 SGDLS and CDR2 YYNGEE. This chain's CDR3 is CASSDRTGRPYF. The DNA of the CDR3 is TGTGCCAGCAGCGATAGGACAGGACGTCCTTACTTC.

The rearrangement joins TRBV7-2 to TRBJ2-3, with 9 nucleotides matching TRBD2. Germline V gene sequence: CDR1 SGHTA, CDR2 FQGNSA. This CDR3 spans 16 amino acids. Germline trimming cut 2 bases from V and 2 bases from J; bases unmatched to any gene: 5. CDR3 DNA sequence: TGTGCCAGCAGCTTAAATGGACTAGCGACCACAGATACGCAGTATTTT. Amino acid sequence: CASSLNGLATTDTQYF.

This sequence joins TRBV2 and TRBJ2-7; D might be TRBD1 (6 bases). Germline lookup yields CDR1 SNHLY and CDR2 FYNNEI. There are 18 residues in the CDR3. V was cut by 0 bases and J by 1 base, with 19 bases left in between. CDR3 sequence: CASSEALPTGQLSYEQYF. For the CDR3, the DNA is TGTGCCAGCAGTGAAGCGCTTCCCACCGGACAGCTATCCTACGAGCAGTACTTC.

The rearrangement uses TRBV5-4 and TRBJ2-5; weak D call: TRBD2 (6 bases). Trimming stripped 0 bases from V and 3 bases from J, with 6 bases between. Germline V lookup: CDR1 SGHNT, CDR2 YYREEE (reference sequence). The CDR3 covers 13 residues. Written as DNA, the CDR3 is TGTGCCAGCAGCTTGGGGAGGGAAGAGACCCAGTACTTC. It translates to CASSLGREETQYF.

In its sample, this clone was seen once. The chain is built from TRBV7-2 and TRBJ2-7, with a possible D match to TRBD2 (6 bases). This CDR3 is 15 amino acids long. Trimming cost V 3 bases and J 2 bases, with 14 bases left between them. Germline V gene data show CDR1 as SGHTA and CDR2 as FQGNSA. The CDR3 region has the DNA TGTGCCAGCAGCTTCGGAGCGGGCGTCACCTACGAGCAGTACTTC. Translated: CASSFGAGVTYEQYF. Using reference TRBV7-2 and TRBJ2-7 for the parts outside the CDR3, the full variable domain is GAGVSQSPSNKVTEKGKDVELRCDPISGHTALYWYRQSLGQGLEFLIYFQGNSAPDKSGLPSDRFSAERTGGSVSTLTIQRTQQEDSAVYLCASSFGAGVTYEQYFGPGTRLTVT.

This chain connects TRBV5-4 to TRBJ2-7, with a possible D match to TRBD2 (6 bases). CDR1 and CDR2 from the germline V gene are SGHNT and YYREEE (reference sequence). Trimming left V 4 bases short and J 3 bases short, with 14 bases between. The CDR3 contains 14 residues. The CDR3 coding sequence is TGTGCCAGCAGCCTTAGGGACTCTAACTACGAGCAGTACTTC. Translating gives CASSLRDSNYEQYF.

The CDR3 DNA reads as TGCGCCAGCAGCCAAGAGCCTCTAGCGGGAGGGCTCAATGAGCAGTTCTTC. Translated: CASSQEPLAGGLNEQFF. J is TRBJ2-1 and V is TRBV4-1; TRBD2 matches at 12 bases. Germline CDR1 and CDR2: MGHRA and YSYEKL. The CDR3 has 17 amino acids. The junction had 6 bases not matched to a gene; V was cut back by 0 bases and J by 6 bases.